The T cell receptor beta chain under discussion was sequenced for a study of blood T cell repertoires in COVID-19. In the authors' workflow: Estimation of nucleated cell counts was performed using reference gene primer amplification. Clones were sequenced by immunoSEQ multiplex PCR, and TCRdb holds only the in-frame ones, with some missing. V and J calls and clone size follow that table, whereas D and trimming were derived from the DNA. The sample carries roughly 200,000 clones, roughly 85% recorded once. Participant ages covered roughly 18 to 90 years across about 22 US areas. In assigning cohorts, the study relied on participant-reported clinical history. Trimming removed 7 bases from V and 0 bases from J, with 10 bases in between. CDR3 length: 13 amino acids. The germline CDR1 and CDR2 sequences are SGHRS and YFSETQ.

Sequences were obtained from PBMCs or T cells enriched from blood (not recorded which). The rearrangement uses TRBV5-1 and TRBJ1-1; the D is unclear. This TCR derives from a man in his forties who had recovered from COVID-19. The CDR3 sequence: CASHKTVNTEAFF. DNA of the CDR3: TGCGCCAGCCATAAAACAGTGAACACTGAAGCTTTCTTT.